This is a list of T cell receptor beta chains from one sample in a study of blood T cell repertoires in COVID-19. The data were produced by immunoSEQ multiplex PCR, yet TCRdb's version contains in-frame clones alone and is incomplete. This sample carries 360,000 or so clones, roughly 90% of them seen once, and the ten largest clones take 1.5% to 2%. Sequenced material: PBMCs or T cells enriched from blood (not recorded which). Source of these receptors: a woman aged 30 to 39 who had recovered from COVID-19. CDR3s leave out the opening cysteine and the closing phenylalanine or tryptophan. Fields, in order: CDR3 protein, V gene.

ASSWTASLEAF TRBV11-2
ASSVAAAGGINSPLH TRBV9
ASSPAQDTEAF TRBV18
ASRATGDGNTIY TRBV7-9
AWSEQYEQY TRBV30
ASSLGGGGQPQH TRBV5-5
ASRTTGTGNTIY TRBV5-5
ASSLLSDTQY TRBV7-2
AWTGENTEAF TRBV30
ASSLYRPQNTEAF TRBV7-6
ASSQGFQPLGYT TRBV5-6
ASSYSDRRWTGYT TRBV6-5
ASSLSWSLANTEAF TRBV28
ASSSLRGSRGSNQPQH TRBV28